This T cell receptor (beta chain) was sequenced during a study of blood T cell repertoires in COVID-19. Across the study: Acute and convalescent COVID-19 samples came from the United States, Italy and Spain.

In the original processing: How many nucleated cells were present was estimated from reference gene primer amplification. Generated by immunoSEQ multiplex PCR, the TCRdb table keeps only in-frame clones and is missing some. The DNA gave D and trimming, while V, J and clone size come from that table. The sample shows 150,000 to 250,000 clones, 75% to 85% of them seen only once. This sequence was found in a woman between 35 and 50 years old with COVID-19, enrolled during active disease. The sample consisted of peripheral blood.

CDR3 nucleotide sequence: TGTGCCAGCAGGGATGGGGCTTCTAACTATGGCTACACCTTC. Amino acid sequence: CASRDGASNYGYTF. The V call is TRBV6-5, the J call TRBJ1-2; possible D gene TRBD1, 5 bases. Trimming took off 6 bases at V and 0 bases at J, with 11 bases between the two ends. The length of the CDR3 is 14 residues. Germline CDR1 MNHEY, CDR2 SVGAGI.